This TCR beta chain was sequenced for a study of response to subunit inactivated influenza vaccine. Trimming shortened V by 6 bases and J by 0 bases, and 12 bases separated the two germline ends. The CDR3 covers 15 residues. In germline, CDR1 is KGHSH, CDR2 LQKENI. Via MiXCR, TCRdb re-called the RT-PCR reads, giving one row per CDR3 protein. The sample lists roughly 550,000 distinct CDR3 sequences, less than 25% occurring once. These data were also filed under a second study, of T cells expressing NK-cell markers. From that report: Beta-chain TCR cDNA was generated via 5'RACE template switching with UMIs.

The chain is built from TRBV18 and TRBJ2-4; possible D gene TRBD2, 6 bases. The source of this sequence is a man in his fifties or sixties who received an inactivated influenza vaccine. The material sequenced was CD4+ T cells sorted from PBMCs, taken about 11 days after vaccination. The CDR3: CASSGGNLAKNIQYF. The CDR3 DNA is TGTGCCAGCTCCGGGGGAAATTTAGCCAAAAACATTCAGTACTTC.